Shown below are 10 T cell receptor beta chains from a single sample sequenced in a study of blood T cells in healthy people across ages. Next came a second PCR, run for about 7 to 12 cycles, which used a sample-barcoded 5' primer along with a J-beta primer mix. TCRdb re-analysed the 5' RACE reads in MiXCR, keeping a single row per CDR3 protein. Here the sample spans around 870,000 distinct CDR3 sequences, less than 35% being singletons. The sample consisted of blood. The receptors here all came from a woman older than 75 in good health.

This clonotype was detected many times. This rearrangement joins TRBV3-1 to TRBJ2-5; TRBD1 agrees at 8 bases. J was trimmed by 3 bases and V by 4 bases; bases with no gene match: 7. This CDR3 spans 15 amino acids. Germline assignment: CDR1 LGHDT and CDR2 YNNKEL (reference sequence). The CDR3: CASSRGQASEETQYF. For the CDR3, the DNA is TGTGCCAGCAGCCGGGGACAGGCGAGCGAAGAGACCCAGTACTTC.

V usage is TRBV20-1 and J usage is TRBJ2-7; 9 bases align to TRBD1. This CDR3 comprises 14 residues. Germline CDR1 reads DFQATT; CDR2 reads SNEGSKA (reference sequence). V lost 4 bases and J lost 5; bases outside the gene matches: 9. Here the CDR3 reads CSAKPGTGSHEQYF. CDR3 in DNA: TGCAGTGCTAAACCCGGGACAGGGTCCCACGAGCAGTACTTC.

The chain links TRBV6-1 to TRBJ2-5; D may correspond to TRBD1 or TRBD2 (6 bases each). This CDR3 spans 13 amino acids. The V end lost 5 bases, the J end lost 7 bases, and 14 bases lay between the germline ends. Germline V gene data show CDR1 as MNHNS and CDR2 as SASEGT. The DNA of the CDR3 is TGTGCCAGCAGTCCGCAAGGGGGAGGGACCCAGTACTTC. Translated: CASSPQGGGTQYF.

This clonotype has at least ten counts. V usage is TRBV27 and J usage is TRBJ2-5; 7 bases are shared with TRBD1. The CDR3 sequence is 14 residues long. CDR1 and CDR2 from the germline V gene are MNHEY and SMNVEV (reference sequence). V shed 6 bases, J shed 5 bases, and the junction held 9 bases outside the gene matches. The CDR3 nucleotides read TGTGCCAGCAGCCCTACTAAGGGGGCCGAGACCCAGTACTTC. Translating gives CASSPTKGAETQYF.

The chain joins TRBV7-9 to TRBJ2-2; D gene unclear. There are 16 residues in the CDR3. Trimming stripped 4 bases from V and 4 bases from J, with 16 bases between. Germline V gene sequence: CDR1 SEHNR, CDR2 FQNEAQ (reference sequence). The CDR3 DNA sequence: TGTGCCAGCAGCTCCTGGACGGCTTCGGGCACCGGGGAGCTGTTTTTT. Translation gives CASSSWTASGTGELFF. The entire variable domain, with the rest obtained from reference TRBV7-9 and TRBJ2-2, is as follows: DTGVSQNPRHKITKRGQNVTFRCDPISEHNRLYWYRQTLGQGPEFLTYFQNEAQLEKSRLLSDRFSAERPKGSFSTLEIQRTEQGDSAMYLCASSSWTASGTGELFFGEGSRLTVL.

This clonotype was seen ten or more times. V gene TRBV6-5 combines with J gene TRBJ2-7; D is perhaps TRBD2 (6 bases). V lost 6 bases and J lost 0, with 15 bases in between. Germline loops: CDR1 MNHEY, CDR2 SVGAGI. This CDR3 has 15 amino acids. CDR3 DNA: TGTGCCAGCAGCCCCGGTAGCGGATCCTCCTACGAGCAGTACTTC. Protein product: CASSPGSGSSYEQYF.

This sequence joins TRBV7-2 and TRBJ1-1; 8 nucleotides align to TRBD1. CDR3 size: 15 residues. CDR1 and CDR2 from the germline V gene are SGHTA and FQGNSA. With 3 bases clipped from V and 5 bases from J, the junction kept 8 bases outside the gene matches. CDR3 nucleotides: TGTGCCAGCAGCTTGTCAAAGGACAGGGCAACTGAAGCTTTCTTT. Translating gives CASSLSKDRATEAFF.

Concerning this clonotype itself: An end of the junction differs from the germline gene, which may be a read error. The chain employs TRBV11-2 and TRBJ2-5; 11 bases align to TRBD2. CDR3 length: 16 residues. CDR1 is SGHAT and CDR2 is FQNNGV in the germline V gene. The CDR3 reads CTSSSGTSGRRNEQYF. The CDR3 region has the DNA TGTACCAGCAGCTCAGGGACTAGCGGTAGAAGGAATGAGCAGTACTTC.

The chain carries TRBV29-1 and TRBJ2-5; D call uncertain. CDR1 is SQVTM and CDR2 is ANQGSEA in the germline V gene. The CDR3 loop spans 12 amino acids. The germline V and J ends were trimmed by 5 bases and 1 base, with 8 bases remaining between them. Here the CDR3 reads CSVCPSQETQYF. The DNA of the CDR3 is TGCAGCGTTTGCCCGAGCCAAGAGACCCAGTACTTC.

This chain joins TRBV5-1 and TRBJ2-7; 7 bases line up with TRBD2. This CDR3 region has 15 residues. The trim removed 3 bases at V and 11 bases at J, leaving 17 bases unmatched. Per the germline V gene, CDR1 is SGHRS and CDR2 is YFSETQ. DNA for the CDR3: TGCGCCAGCAGCTCGAGCGGGGCCACCTACAATGAGAAGTACTTC. The encoded protein is CASSSSGATYNEKYF.